Below are 13 T cell receptor beta chains sequenced from a single sample in a study of T-cell memory formation after mild COVID-19. TCRdb independently ran MiXCR on the 5' RACE reads; one entry per CDR3 protein. The top ten hold about 2.4% of the sample, which has fewer than 250,000 distinct CDR3 sequences, around 16% seen once. Sequenced: PBMCs or a T cell subset sorted from them (not recorded which). The origin of the receptors is an adult woman who had mild COVID-19 (a few samples of this study predate the infection). Cell type and time point are not known.

As DNA, the CDR3 is TGTGCCACCAGTAGCCCAGGGGGCTCCTACAATGAGCAGTTCTTC. It yields the protein CATSSPGGSYNEQFF. This chain links TRBV24-1 with TRBJ2-1, with 7 bases identical to TRBD1. The V segment lost 6 bases and the J segment 0 bases; nucleotides outside the gene matches: 4. The germline V gene has CDR1 KGHDR and CDR2 SFDVKD. CDR3 size: 15 residues.

The table lists this clonotype with a few counts. The V gene is TRBV4-3, the J gene TRBJ1-2, with D unclear. Trimming stripped 0 bases from V and 7 bases from J, with 12 bases between. CDR3 length: 14 residues. CDR1 is LGHNA and CDR2 is YSLEER in the germline V gene. The CDR3 DNA reads TGCGCCAGCAGCCAAGATCAGGCCAGAGGTGGCTACACCTTC. Translating gives CASSQDQARGGYTF.

CDR3 region: CASSVQGQANEKLFF. The CDR3, as DNA: TGCGCCAGCAGCGTTCAGGGACAGGCGAATGAAAAACTGTTTTTT. V usage is TRBV5-1 and J usage is TRBJ1-4; 8 bases are a match to TRBD1. Trimming cost V 4 bases and J 5 bases; bases outside gene matches: 7. The germline gives CDR1 SGHRS, CDR2 YFSETQ. This CDR3 comprises 15 residues. Combining the CDR3 with reference TRBV5-1 and TRBJ1-4 gives the whole variable domain KAGVTQTPRYLIKTRGQQVTLSCSPISGHRSVSWYQQTPGQGLQFLFEYFSETQRNKGNFPGRFSGRQFSNSRSEMNVSTLELGDSALYLCASSVQGQANEKLFFGSGTQLSVL.

This chain links TRBV2 with TRBJ2-3; no reliable D call. CDR3 size: 13 residues. The germline CDR1 and CDR2 sequences are SNHLY and FYNNEI. With 7 bases removed from V and 4 bases from J, the gap between germline ends came to 12 bases. In nucleotides, the CDR3 is TGTGCCAGCAAGGTCGAGGCCTCAGATACGCAGTATTTT. This translates into CASKVEASDTQYF.

The J gene is TRBJ2-5, the V gene TRBV6-5, with D unresolved. CDR1 is MNHEY and CDR2 is SVGAGI in the germline V gene. The V end lost 0 bases, the J end lost 4 bases, and 12 bases lay between the germline ends. The CDR3 covers 15 residues. CDR3 DNA: TGTGCCAGCAGTTACTCGACGAGTAGCAGAGAGACCCAGTACTTC. As protein: CASSYSTSSRETQYF.

The chain carries TRBV3-1 and TRBJ1-1, with no clear D. Deletions cut 5 bases from V and 8 bases from J, with 12 bases between. The CDR3 runs to 12 residues. CDR1 LGHDT and CDR2 YNNKEL come from the germline V gene (reference sequence). The CDR3 region is CASSVNGREAFF. Written as DNA, the CDR3 is TGTGCCAGCAGCGTTAATGGGAGAGAAGCTTTCTTT.

This clonotype appeared a few times. V usage is TRBV19 and J usage is TRBJ1-2; D is undetermined. The CDR3 is 13 amino acids. The germline V gene encodes CDR1 LNHDA and CDR2 SQIVND (reference sequence). The V and J ends lost 7 bases and 2 bases respectively, with 11 bases between them. The CDR3 region has the DNA TGTGCCAGTACCCCGGGGATGAACTATGGCTACACCTTC. It specifies CASTPGMNYGYTF. Using reference TRBV19 and TRBJ1-2 for the parts outside the CDR3, the full variable domain is DGGITQSPKYLFRKEGQNVTLSCEQNLNHDAMYWYRQDPGQGLRLIYYSQIVNDFQKGDIAEGYSVSREKKESFPLTVTSAQKNPTAFYLCASTPGMNYGYTFGSGTRLTVV.

This clonotype was detected only a few times. The J gene is TRBJ2-5, the V gene TRBV5-6, with D tentatively TRBD1 or TRBD2 (5 bases each). The germline gives CDR1 SGHDT, CDR2 YYEEEE. CDR3 length: 16 residues. Trimming shortened V by 0 bases and J by 5 bases, and 17 bases separated the two germline ends. The CDR3 loop reads CASSLARVTTDETQYF. Written as DNA, the CDR3 is TGTGCCAGCAGCTTGGCCAGGGTGACTACGGACGAGACCCAGTACTTC.

This clonotype turned up a few times. The chain has TRBV6-6 and TRBJ1-5; no clear D. Trimming stripped 7 bases from V and 3 bases from J, with 4 bases between. CDR1 and CDR2 (germline): MNHNY, SVGAGI (reference sequence). The CDR3 consists of 11 residues. CDR3 residues: CASKNNQPQHF. DNA for the CDR3: TGTGCCAGCAAGAACAATCAGCCCCAGCATTTT.

This clonotype was counted a few times. J is TRBJ2-5 and V is TRBV7-9; 9 bases match TRBD2. The V and J ends lost 1 base and 1 base, in that order; junction bases with no gene match: 7. CDR1 is SEHNR, CDR2 FQNEAQ, per germline (reference sequence). The CDR3 covers 17 residues. CDR3 protein: CASSLGLLAGFQETQYF. For the CDR3, the DNA is TGTGCCAGCAGCTTAGGGCTGCTAGCGGGATTCCAAGAGACCCAGTACTTC.

This clonotype was detected only a few times. The chain recombines TRBV7-9 with TRBJ2-5, with TRBD1 matching 8 bases. V lost 9 bases, J lost 5 bases, and 2 bases stayed unmatched. Germline values: CDR1 SEHNR, CDR2 FQNEAQ (reference sequence). This CDR3 has 11 amino acids. The chain's CDR3 is CASGQGETQYF. CDR3 sequence (DNA): TGTGCCAGTGGACAGGGCGAGACCCAGTACTTC.

The chain couples TRBV5-5 to TRBJ2-7, with D possibly TRBD1 on 6 matching bases. Germline V gene data show CDR1 as SGHKS and CDR2 as YYEKEE (reference sequence). V lost 3 bases and J 6 bases, leaving 19 bases between the germline ends. The CDR3 runs to 15 residues. The CDR3 protein is CASSSDGTSASEQYF. The DNA for the CDR3 is TGTGCCAGCAGCTCAGACGGGACATCCGCATCCGAGCAGTACTTC.

Many counts were recorded for this clonotype. The junction shows a germline mismatch at one end, possibly a read error. The chain is built from TRBV5-1 and TRBJ2-3, with 8 positions matching TRBD1. Germline CDR1 reads SGHRS; CDR2 reads YFSETQ. CDR3 length: 15 amino acids. The CDR3 nucleotides read TGTGCCAGCAGTTTAGACAGGGGTAGCACAGATACGCAGTATTTT. The encoded protein is CASSLDRGSTDTQYF.